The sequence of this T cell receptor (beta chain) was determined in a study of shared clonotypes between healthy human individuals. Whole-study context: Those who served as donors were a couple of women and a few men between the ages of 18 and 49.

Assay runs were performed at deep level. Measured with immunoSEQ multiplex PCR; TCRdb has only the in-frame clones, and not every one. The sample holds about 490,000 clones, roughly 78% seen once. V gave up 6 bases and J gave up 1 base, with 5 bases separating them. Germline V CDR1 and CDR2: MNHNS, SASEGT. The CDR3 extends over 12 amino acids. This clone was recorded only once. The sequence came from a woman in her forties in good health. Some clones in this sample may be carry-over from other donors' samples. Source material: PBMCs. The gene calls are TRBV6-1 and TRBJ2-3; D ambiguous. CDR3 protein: CASRLGTDTQYF. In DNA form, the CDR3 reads TGTGCCAGCAGGTTAGGCACAGATACGCAGTATTTT.